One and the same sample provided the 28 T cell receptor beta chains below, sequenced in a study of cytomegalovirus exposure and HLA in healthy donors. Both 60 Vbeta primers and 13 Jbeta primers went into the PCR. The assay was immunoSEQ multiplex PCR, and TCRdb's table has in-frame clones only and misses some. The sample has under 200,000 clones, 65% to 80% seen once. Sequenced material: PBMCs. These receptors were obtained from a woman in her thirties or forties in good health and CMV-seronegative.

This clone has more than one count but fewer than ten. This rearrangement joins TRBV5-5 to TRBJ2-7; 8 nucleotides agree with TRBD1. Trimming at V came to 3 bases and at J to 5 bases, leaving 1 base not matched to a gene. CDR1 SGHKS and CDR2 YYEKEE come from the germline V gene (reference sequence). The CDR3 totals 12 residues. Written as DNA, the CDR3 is TGTGCCAGCAGCTGGGACAGGAACGAGCAGTACTTC. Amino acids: CASSWDRNEQYF.

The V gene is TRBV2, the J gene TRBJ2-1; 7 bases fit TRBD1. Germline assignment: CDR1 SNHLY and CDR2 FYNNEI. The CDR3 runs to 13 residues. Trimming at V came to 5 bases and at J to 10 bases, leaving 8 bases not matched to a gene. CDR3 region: CASSPSGTEEQFF. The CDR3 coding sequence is TGTGCCAGCAGTCCATCCGGGACAGAGGAGCAGTTCTTC.

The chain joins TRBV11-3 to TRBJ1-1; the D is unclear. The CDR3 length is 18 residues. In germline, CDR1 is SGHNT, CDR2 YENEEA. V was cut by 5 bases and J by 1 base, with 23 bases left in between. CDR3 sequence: CASSRYPRPRRGNTEAFF. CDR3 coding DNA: TGTGCCAGCAGCCGTTATCCCCGGCCCAGGCGGGGGAACACTGAAGCTTTCTTT.

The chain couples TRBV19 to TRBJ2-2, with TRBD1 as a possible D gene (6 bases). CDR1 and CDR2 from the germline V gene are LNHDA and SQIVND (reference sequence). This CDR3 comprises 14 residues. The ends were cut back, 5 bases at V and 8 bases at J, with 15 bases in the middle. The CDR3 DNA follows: TGTGCCAGTAGTCGGGACAACTACCTGGGGGAGCTGTTTTTT. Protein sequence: CASSRDNYLGELFF.

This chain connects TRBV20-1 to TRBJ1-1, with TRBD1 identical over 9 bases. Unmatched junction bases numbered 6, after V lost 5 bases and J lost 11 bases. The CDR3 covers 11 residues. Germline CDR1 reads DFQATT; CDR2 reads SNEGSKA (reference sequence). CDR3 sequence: CSARGQGEAFF. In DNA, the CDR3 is TGCAGTGCTCGGGGACAGGGAGAGGCTTTCTTT.

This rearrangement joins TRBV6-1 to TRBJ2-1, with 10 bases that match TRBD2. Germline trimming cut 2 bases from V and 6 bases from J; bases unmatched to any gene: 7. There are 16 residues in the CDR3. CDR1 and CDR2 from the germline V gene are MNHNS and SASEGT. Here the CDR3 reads CASSEYRGLATNEQFF. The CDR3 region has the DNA TGTGCCAGCAGTGAATACCGGGGACTAGCGACCAATGAGCAGTTCTTC.

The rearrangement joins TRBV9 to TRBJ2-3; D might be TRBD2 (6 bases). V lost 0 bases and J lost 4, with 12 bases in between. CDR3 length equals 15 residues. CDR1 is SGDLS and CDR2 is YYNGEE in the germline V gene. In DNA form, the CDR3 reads TGTGCCAGCAGCGTAGCTAGCGAGAGGGCAGATACGCAGTATTTT. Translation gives CASSVASERADTQYF.

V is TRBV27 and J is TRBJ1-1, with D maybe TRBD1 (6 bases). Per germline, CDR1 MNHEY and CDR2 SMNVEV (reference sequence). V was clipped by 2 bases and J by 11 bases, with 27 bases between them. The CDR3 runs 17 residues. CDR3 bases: TGTGCCAGCAGTTTACTCCCCGGGGAAGCTCGCAAGGGGGGGGCTTTCTTT. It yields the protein CASSLLPGEARKGGAFF.

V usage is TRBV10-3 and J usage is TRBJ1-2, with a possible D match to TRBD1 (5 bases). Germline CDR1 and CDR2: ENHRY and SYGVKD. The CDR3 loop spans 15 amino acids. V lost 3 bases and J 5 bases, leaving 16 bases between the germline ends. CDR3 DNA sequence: TGTGCCATCAGTGAAGCCCCAGGGTCCCTTTATGGCTACACCTTC. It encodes CAISEAPGSLYGYTF.

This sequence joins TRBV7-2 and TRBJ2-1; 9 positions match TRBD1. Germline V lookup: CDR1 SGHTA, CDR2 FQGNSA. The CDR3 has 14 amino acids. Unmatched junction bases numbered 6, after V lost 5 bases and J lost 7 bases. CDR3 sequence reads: CASSGDREPNEQFF. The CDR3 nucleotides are TGTGCCAGCAGCGGGGACAGGGAACCGAATGAGCAGTTCTTC.

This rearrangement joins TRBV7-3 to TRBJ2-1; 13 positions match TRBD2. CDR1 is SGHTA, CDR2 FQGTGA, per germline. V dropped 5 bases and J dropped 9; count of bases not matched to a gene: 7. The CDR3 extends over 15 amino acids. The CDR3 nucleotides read TGTGCCAGCAGCCCCCGGACTAGCGGGAGCGGTGAGCAGTTCTTC. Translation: CASSPRTSGSGEQFF. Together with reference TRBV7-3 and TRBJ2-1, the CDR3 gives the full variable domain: GAGVSQTPSNKVTEKGKYVELRCDPISGHTALYWYRQSLGQGPEFLIYFQGTGAADDSGLPNDRFFAVRPEGSVSTLKIQRTERGDSAVYLCASSPRTSGSGEQFFGPGTRLTVL.

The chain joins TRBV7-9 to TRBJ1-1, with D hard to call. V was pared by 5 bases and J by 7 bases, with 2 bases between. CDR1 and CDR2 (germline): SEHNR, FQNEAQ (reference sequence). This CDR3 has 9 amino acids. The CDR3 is CASSLEAFF. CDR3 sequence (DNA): TGTGCCAGCAGCCTTGAAGCTTTCTTT.

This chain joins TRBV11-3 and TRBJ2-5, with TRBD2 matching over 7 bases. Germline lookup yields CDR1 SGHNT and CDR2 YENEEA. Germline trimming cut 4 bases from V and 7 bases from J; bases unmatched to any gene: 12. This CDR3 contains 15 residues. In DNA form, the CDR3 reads TGTGCCAGCAGCTCCTACTCGGGAGGCGAGGGGACCCAGTACTTC. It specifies CASSSYSGGEGTQYF.

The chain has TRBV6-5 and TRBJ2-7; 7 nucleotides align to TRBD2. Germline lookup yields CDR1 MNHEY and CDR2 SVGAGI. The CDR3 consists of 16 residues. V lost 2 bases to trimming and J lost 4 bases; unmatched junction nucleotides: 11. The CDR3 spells CASSYGERRERYEQYF. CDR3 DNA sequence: TGTGCCAGCAGTTACGGCGAACGGCGGGAGAGGTACGAGCAGTACTTC.

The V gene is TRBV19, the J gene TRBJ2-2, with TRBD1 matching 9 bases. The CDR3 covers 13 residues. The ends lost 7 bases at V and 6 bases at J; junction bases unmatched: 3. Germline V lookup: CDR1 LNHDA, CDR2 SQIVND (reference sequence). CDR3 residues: CASTRQGAGELFF. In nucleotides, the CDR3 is TGTGCCAGTACCAGACAGGGGGCCGGGGAGCTGTTTTTT.

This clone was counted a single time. As DNA, the CDR3 is TGCAGCGTTGAAGAGGCGGGTCCAGAGACCCAGTACTTC. Its protein is CSVEEAGPETQYF. The V gene is TRBV29-1, the J gene TRBJ2-5, with TRBD2 as a possible D gene (5 bases). CDR3 length equals 13 residues. Germline V gives CDR1 SQVTM, CDR2 ANQGSEA. V was trimmed by 0 bases and J by 4 bases, leaving 9 bases between them. Together with reference TRBV29-1 and TRBJ2-5, the CDR3 gives the full variable domain: SAVISQKPSRDICQRGTSLTIQCQVDSQVTMMFWYRQQPGQSLTLIATANQGSEATYESGFVIDKFPISRPNLTFSTLTVSNMSPEDSSIYLCSVEEAGPETQYFGPGTRLLVL.

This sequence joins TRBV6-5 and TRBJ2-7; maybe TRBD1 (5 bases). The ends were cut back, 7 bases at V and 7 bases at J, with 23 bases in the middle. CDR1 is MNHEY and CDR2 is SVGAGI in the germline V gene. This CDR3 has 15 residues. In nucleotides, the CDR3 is TGTGCCAGCACCCAGGGCCCCGACGGACCCGGTGAGCAGTACTTC. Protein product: CASTQGPDGPGEQYF.

CDR3 sequence: CASTPSGWEGQNEQFF. The CDR3 DNA follows: TGTGCCAGCACTCCCTCGGGGTGGGAGGGCCAAAATGAGCAGTTCTTC. The chain is built from TRBV5-6 and TRBJ2-1; 7 bases are shared with TRBD2. V lost 6 bases to trimming and J lost 7 bases; unmatched junction nucleotides: 16. This CDR3 has 16 amino acids. Germline V gene sequence: CDR1 SGHDT, CDR2 YYEEEE.

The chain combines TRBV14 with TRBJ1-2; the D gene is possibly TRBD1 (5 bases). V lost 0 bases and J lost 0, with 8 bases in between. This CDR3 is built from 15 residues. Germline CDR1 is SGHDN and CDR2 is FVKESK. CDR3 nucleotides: TGTGCCAGCAGCCAAGAAAGGGGCCCTAACTATGGCTACACCTTC. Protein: CASSQERGPNYGYTF.

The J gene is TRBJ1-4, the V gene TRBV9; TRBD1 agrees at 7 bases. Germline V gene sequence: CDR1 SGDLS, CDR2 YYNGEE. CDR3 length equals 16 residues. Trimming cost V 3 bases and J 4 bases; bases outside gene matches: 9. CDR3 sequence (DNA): TGTGCCAGCAGCGCCCGGACAGGAGGGAATAATGAAAAACTGTTTTTT. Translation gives CASSARTGGNNEKLFF.

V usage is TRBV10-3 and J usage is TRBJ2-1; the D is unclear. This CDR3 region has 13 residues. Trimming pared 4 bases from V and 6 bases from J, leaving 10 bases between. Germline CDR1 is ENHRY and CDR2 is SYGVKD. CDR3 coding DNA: TGTGCCATCAGTGGTCTAGAGGTCAATGAGCAGTTCTTC. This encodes CAISGLEVNEQFF.

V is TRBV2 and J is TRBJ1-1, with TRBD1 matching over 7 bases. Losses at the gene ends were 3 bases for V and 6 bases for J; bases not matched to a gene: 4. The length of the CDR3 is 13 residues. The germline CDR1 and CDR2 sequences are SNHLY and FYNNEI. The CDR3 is CASSEDDRAEAFF. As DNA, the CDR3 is TGTGCCAGCAGTGAGGACGACAGGGCTGAAGCTTTCTTT.

CDR3 loop: CASSPQGPSNQPQHF. Here the CDR3 DNA reads TGTGCCAGCAGCCCACAGGGGCCCAGCAATCAGCCCCAGCATTTT. The chain has TRBV7-9 and TRBJ1-5, with TRBD1 matching 7 bases. The CDR3 spans 15 residues. The germline CDR1 and CDR2 sequences are SEHNR and FQNEAQ (reference sequence). The ends lost 5 bases at V and 1 base at J; junction bases unmatched: 5. Complete variable domain (other parts from reference TRBV7-9 and TRBJ1-5): DTGVSQNPRHKITKRGQNVTFRCDPISEHNRLYWYRQTLGQGPEFLTYFQNEAQLEKSRLLSDRFSAERPKGSFSTLEIQRTEQGDSAMYLCASSPQGPSNQPQHFGDGTRLSIL.

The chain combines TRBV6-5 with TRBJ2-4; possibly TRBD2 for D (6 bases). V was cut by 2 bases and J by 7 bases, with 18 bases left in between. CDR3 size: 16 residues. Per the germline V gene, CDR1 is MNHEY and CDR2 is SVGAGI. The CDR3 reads CASSYGLSGRLNIQYF. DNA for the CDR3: TGTGCCAGCAGTTACGGTCTGTCAGGGAGGTTGAACATTCAGTACTTC.

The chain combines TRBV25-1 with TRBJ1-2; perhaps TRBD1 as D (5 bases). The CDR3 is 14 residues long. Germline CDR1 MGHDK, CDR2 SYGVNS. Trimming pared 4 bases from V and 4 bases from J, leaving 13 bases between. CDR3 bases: TGTGCCAGCAGTGCCGGGGGGAGGGGCTATGGCTACACCTTC. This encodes CASSAGGRGYGYTF.

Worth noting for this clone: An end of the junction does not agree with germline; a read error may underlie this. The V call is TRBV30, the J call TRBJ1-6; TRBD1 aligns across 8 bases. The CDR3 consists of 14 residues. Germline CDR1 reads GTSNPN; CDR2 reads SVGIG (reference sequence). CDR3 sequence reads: CVWTGTGSGSPLHF. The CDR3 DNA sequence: TGTGTCTGGACCGGGACAGGTTCAGGGTCACCCCTCCACTTT.

CDR3 loop: CASSAGTSGGYEQYF. The CDR3 DNA is TGCGCCAGCAGTGCCGGGACTAGCGGGGGATACGAGCAGTACTTC. The chain has TRBV10-1 and TRBJ2-7; 14 nucleotides match TRBD2. With 4 bases clipped from V and 4 bases from J, the junction kept 3 bases outside the gene matches. Germline V CDR1 and CDR2: WNHNN, SYGVQD (reference sequence). This CDR3 has 15 residues.

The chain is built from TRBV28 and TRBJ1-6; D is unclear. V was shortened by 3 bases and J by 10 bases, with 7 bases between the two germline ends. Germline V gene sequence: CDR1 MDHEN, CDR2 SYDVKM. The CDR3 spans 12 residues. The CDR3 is CASSFRGSPLHF. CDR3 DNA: TGTGCCAGCAGTTTCCGAGGGTCACCCCTCCACTTT.